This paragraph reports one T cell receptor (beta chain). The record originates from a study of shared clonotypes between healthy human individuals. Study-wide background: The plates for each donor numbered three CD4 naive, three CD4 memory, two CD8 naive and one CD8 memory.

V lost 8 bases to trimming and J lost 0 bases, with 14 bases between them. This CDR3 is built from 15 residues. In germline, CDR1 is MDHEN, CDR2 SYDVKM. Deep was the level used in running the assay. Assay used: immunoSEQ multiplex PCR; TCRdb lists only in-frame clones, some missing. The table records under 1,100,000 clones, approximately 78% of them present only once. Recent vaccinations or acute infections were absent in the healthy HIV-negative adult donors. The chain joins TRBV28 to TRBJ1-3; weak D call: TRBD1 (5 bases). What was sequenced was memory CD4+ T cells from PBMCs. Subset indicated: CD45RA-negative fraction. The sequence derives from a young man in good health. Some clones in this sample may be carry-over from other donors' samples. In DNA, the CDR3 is TGTGCCAGCTTGAAGTCAGGGAACTCTGGAAACACCATATATTTT. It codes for CASLKSGNSGNTIYF.